These T cell receptor beta chains were read from a single sample in a study of T cell repertoires in ileal Crohn's disease. TCRdb keeps only in-frame clones here, not all; method: immunoSEQ multiplex PCR. Among some 10,000 clones listed, roughly 80% were seen once. Sequencing was done on a sample of ileal tissue. The origin of the receptors is an adult with Crohn's disease. CDR3s include the opening cysteine and the closing phenylalanine or tryptophan. The D gene is left open where the match is weak. Part of the rows lack a size; the others show once, few, many or a class for expanded clones.

>NA|NA|TRBV12-2|TRBJ1-2
CASRLGGTADGYTF
TGTGCAAGTCGCTTAGGGGGGACAGCGGATGGCTACACCTTC
>NA|NA|TRBV29-1|TRBJ2-3
CSVKSGSTPTDTQYF
TGCAGCGTGAAGAGCGGGTCGACCCCCACAGATACGCAGTATTTT
>TRBD2|once|TRBV30|TRBJ2-7
CAWTRLAGGPGGEQYF
TGTGCCTGGACCCGACTAGCGGGAGGGCCCGGGGGCGAGCAGTACTTC
>TRBD1|NA|TRBV5-4|TRBJ1-2
CASSLGQGKGGYTF
TGTGCCAGCAGCCTAGGACAGGGGAAGGGAGGCTACACCTTC
>NA|NA|TRBV20-1|TRBJ1-4
CSASREKLFF
TGCAGTGCTAGCCGGGAAAAACTGTTTTTT
>NA|NA|TRBV2|TRBJ1-5
CASSEPGGQYNQPQHF
TGTGCCAGCAGTGAACCCGGCGGACAGTACAATCAGCCCCAGCATTTT
>TRBD1|NA|TRBV5-1|TRBJ1-3
CASSFDGDRGNTIYF
TGCGCCAGCAGCTTTGATGGGGACAGAGGAAACACCATATATTTT
>NA|NA|TRBV18|TRBJ2-2
CASSLNGANTGELFF
TGTGCCAGCTCACTTAACGGAGCGAACACCGGGGAGCTGTTTTTT
>TRBD1|NA|TRBV29-1|TRBJ1-2
CSVGQEFVGYTF
TGCAGCGTAGGACAGGAGTTCGTTGGCTACACCTTC
>TRBD2|NA|TRBV4-1|TRBJ2-1
CASSPTPGLPSSYNEQFF
TGCGCCAGCAGCCCGACCCCGGGACTACCGAGCTCCTACAATGAGCAGTTCTTC
>NA|NA|TRBV4-1|TRBJ2-5
CASSQTGLRETQYF
TGCGCCAGCAGCCAAACAGGCTTAAGAGAGACCCAGTACTTC
>TRBD2|NA|TRBV19|TRBJ2-1
CASRTSGRAAVDEQFF
TGTGCCAGTAGGACTAGCGGGAGGGCCGCGGTCGATGAGCAGTTCTTC
>NA|NA|TRBV7-9|TRBJ1-4
CASSFPGIGEKLFF
TGTGCCAGCAGCTTTCCAGGGATAGGAGAAAAACTGTTTTTT
>TRBD1|NA|TRBV2|TRBJ1-6
CASSARTGGSNSPLHF
TGTGCCAGCAGTGCACGGACAGGGGGCTCTAATTCACCCCTCCACTTT